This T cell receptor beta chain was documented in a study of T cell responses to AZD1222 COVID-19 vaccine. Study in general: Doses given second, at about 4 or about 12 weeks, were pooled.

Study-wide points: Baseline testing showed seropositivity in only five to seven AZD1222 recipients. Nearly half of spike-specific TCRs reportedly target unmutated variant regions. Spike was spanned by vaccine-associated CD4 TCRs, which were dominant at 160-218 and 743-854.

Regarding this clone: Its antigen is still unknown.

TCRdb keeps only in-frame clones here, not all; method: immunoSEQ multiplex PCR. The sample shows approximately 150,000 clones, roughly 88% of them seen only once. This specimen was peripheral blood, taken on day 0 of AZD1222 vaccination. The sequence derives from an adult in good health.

The CDR3 DNA sequence: TGCGCCAGCAGTCAATCGCGGGGAGGGCCAAACAACGAGCAGTACTTC. It encodes CASSQSRGGPNNEQYF. This chain links TRBV23-1 with TRBJ2-7; 7 positions match TRBD2. TRBV23-1 falls under the ORF class, with uncertain function. Germline trimming cut 0 bases from V and 5 bases from J; bases unmatched to any gene: 10. CDR3 length: 16 amino acids.